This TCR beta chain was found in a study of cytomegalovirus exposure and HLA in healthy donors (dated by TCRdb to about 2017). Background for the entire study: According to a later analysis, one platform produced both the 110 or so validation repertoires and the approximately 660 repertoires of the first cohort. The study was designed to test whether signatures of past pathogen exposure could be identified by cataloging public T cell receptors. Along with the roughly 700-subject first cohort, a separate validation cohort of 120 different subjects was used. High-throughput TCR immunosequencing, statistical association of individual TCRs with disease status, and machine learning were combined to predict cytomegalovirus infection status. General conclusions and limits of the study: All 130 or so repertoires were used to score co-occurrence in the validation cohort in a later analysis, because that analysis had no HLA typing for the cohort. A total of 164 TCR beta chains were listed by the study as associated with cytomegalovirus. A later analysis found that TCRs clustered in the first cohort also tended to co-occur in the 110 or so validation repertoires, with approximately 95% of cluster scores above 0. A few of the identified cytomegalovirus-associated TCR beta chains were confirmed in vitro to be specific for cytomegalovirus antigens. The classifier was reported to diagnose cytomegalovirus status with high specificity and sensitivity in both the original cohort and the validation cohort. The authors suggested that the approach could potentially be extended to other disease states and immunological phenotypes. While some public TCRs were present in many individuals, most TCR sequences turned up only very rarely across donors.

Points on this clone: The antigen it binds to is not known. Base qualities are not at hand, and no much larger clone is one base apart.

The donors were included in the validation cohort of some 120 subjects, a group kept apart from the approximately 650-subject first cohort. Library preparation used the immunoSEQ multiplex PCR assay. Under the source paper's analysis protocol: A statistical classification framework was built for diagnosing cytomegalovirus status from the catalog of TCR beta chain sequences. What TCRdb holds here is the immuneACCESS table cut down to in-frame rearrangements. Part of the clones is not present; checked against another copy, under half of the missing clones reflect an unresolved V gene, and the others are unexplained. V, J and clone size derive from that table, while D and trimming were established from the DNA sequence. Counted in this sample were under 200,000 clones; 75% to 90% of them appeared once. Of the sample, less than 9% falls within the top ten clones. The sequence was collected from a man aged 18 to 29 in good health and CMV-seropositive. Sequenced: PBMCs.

The nucleotides are TGCGCCAGCAGCTTTTTTGGGGGGGATGAGCAGTTCTTC. This yields the protein CASSFFGGDEQFF. The rearrangement joined TRBV5-1 to TRBJ2-1, with TRBD2 identical over 7 junction bases. Taken from cysteine to phenylalanine, the CDR3 has 13 residues. Solely the CDR3 DNA is kept, with 39 bases framed from the first base. V has 2 bases trimmed and J has 8 bases trimmed; junction bases matching no gene number 4. Per the germline V gene, SGHRS is the CDR1 and YFSETQ is the CDR2.